The subject of this entry is one T cell receptor beta chain. Its antigen remains unidentified. The sample holds no much larger clone one base away, and base qualities are not on file. In the ophthalmopathy patients, disease was moderately to severely active, with a Clinical Activity Score of 3 or more, a NOSPECS grade of 4 or more, and a duration of less than 3 months. Patients with uncontrolled infections, other autoimmune diseases, pregnancy or lactation were excluded. Clinical symptoms, serum thyroxine and TRAb, thyroid ultrasound, and orbital computed tomography formed the basis for the diagnoses. Ficoll-Paque density gradient centrifugation was used to isolate PBMCs from 10 ml of fresh peripheral blood. Total RNA was extracted using Trizol reagent, and RNA quality was assessed on an Agilent 2100 Bioanalyzer. The sample originates from a study of T cells in Graves' hyperthyroidism and ophthalmopathy (dated by TCRdb to the late 2010s). About the investigation overall: Peripheral blood was sampled at the time of initial diagnosis, prior to any treatment. TCR V-J signatures able to tell the groups apart were searched for in a discovery cohort of more than 90 patients, of whom around 43 had Graves' ophthalmopathy and roughly 58 had stable Graves' hyperthyroidism. An independent validation cohort of some 18 hyperthyroidism patients and about 15 patients who later progressed to ophthalmopathy tested prospective prediction of ophthalmopathy. For training and testing, the 95 to 100 patients in the discovery cohort were randomly divided in a 7:3 ratio. The study also compared thyroid tissue and blood T-cell repertoires from 5 to 7 Graves' hyperthyroidism patients. After sampling, hyperthyroidism patients received methimazole starting at 30 mg daily, and ophthalmopathy patients received high-dose intravenous methylprednisolone. TCR Vbeta CDR3 sequencing of some 140 peripheral blood samples (approximately 44 ophthalmopathy, about 80 hyperthyroidism and 17 progressor patients) is reported in the paper. Overall study outcomes, separate from this receptor: Most expanded thyroid clonotypes (frequency above 0.001) were also detected in blood, suggesting blood repertoires may reflect thyroid immune responses. A model built on a 13 V-J signature distinguished ophthalmopathy from stable hyperthyroidism, reaching around 87% sensitivity and around 81% specificity in cross-validation and 80%/75% in testing. In validation, the model predicted progression to ophthalmopathy a median of around six months before onset, with roughly 68% sensitivity and 72.22% specificity. No statistical method was used to set the sample size in advance, and investigators knew the group allocation.

Including the terminal cysteine and phenylalanine, the CDR3 comprises 15 residues. Of the read, only the CDR3 DNA is kept; its 45 bases are in frame from base 1. The junction shows trimming of 1 base on V and 0 bases on J, plus 10 bases between the germline ends. The germline V gene supplies CDR1 MGHRA and CDR2 YSYEKL. TCR beta CDR3 regions were amplified from RNA transcripts. The TCR CDR3 was subjected to a first round of RT-PCR using the HTBI primer set and the Qiagen OneStep RT-PCR kit. Libraries were constructed in a second round of multiplex PCR, after which size selection and purification were carried out. Sequencing of the libraries was done on an Illumina HiSeq2000 using paired-end 100 bp reads. Concerning the study's data processing: SOAPnuke was used to process the raw data, throwing out any read that contained adapters or uncalled bases, had a mean Phred below 15, or lacked an exact constant-primer or identifier match. COPE v1.2.5 was used to merge high-quality paired reads, and clonotypes were defined as unique nucleotide sequences. MiTCR v1.1 was used to align clonotypes to the IMGT TRBV, TRBD and TRBJ reference segments. Only V-J combinations with frequency above 0.0001, covering 99% to 99.2% of repertoires, were analysed. A TCS score was defined as the ratio between F50 (clonal expansion) and ExV (chaos), using BLOSUM62-based TCRdist between CDR3 peptides within each V-J. Welch's t-statistics and random forest reduced roughly 500 V-J features to about 13, which were used in a naive Bayes classifier (R e1071). Using fastp at Q25 and MiXCR, TCRdb reprocessed the public reads and kept productive beta chains. Every entry covers one CDR3 protein and lists the most common genes and DNA from its rows. The V and J calls here are based on TCRdb, not the publication. Here the sample has roughly 650,000 distinct CDR3 sequences; more than 15% occur a single time. The ten largest clones take up less than 3.5% of the sample.

The chain employs TRBV4-1 and TRBJ2-7; a weak D assignment points to TRBD2 (5 bases agree). This sequence was found in a woman in her thirties or forties with Graves' ophthalmopathy. Sequences were obtained from blood. CDR3 loop: CASSQASLSSYEQYF. The nucleotides read TGCGCCAGCAGCCAAGCTAGCCTAAGCTCCTACGAGCAGTACTTC.